This record concerns one TCR beta chain sequence. The antigen remains unidentified. V trimming: 5 bases; J trimming: 6 bases; junction bases outside the gene matches: 4. In germline, CDR1 is LNHNV, CDR2 YYDKDF (reference sequence). There are 14 residues in the CDR3. A single-stranded UMI oligo with SP2 sequence was ligated to cDNA 3' ends. First-round PCR used about 4 cycles and beta primers RC1.1 and RC1.2 covering TRBC1 and TRBC2. Separate processing of TCR alpha and beta chains began at the second PCR. TCRdb itself ran the UMI-ligation and nested PCR reads through MiXCR, one entry per CDR3 protein. The sample holds 50,000 to 70,000 distinct CDR3 sequences, around an eighth seen once. The sample originates from a study of quantifying T cell responses using KT2 cells. Study at large: Reverse transcription used primers in the TCR alpha and beta constant regions.

Study-wide results and caveats: Detection of KT2 sequences held at the lowest tested level, about one cell per 100,000 PBMC.

The sequenced material came from PBMCs spiked with cells of the T cell clone KT2. The chain links TRBV15 to TRBJ2-1, with TRBD1 matching 10 bases. This clonotype was obtained from a human donor. CDR3 coding DNA: TGTGCCACCAGCCGGGACAGGGGCTCCAATGAGCAGTTCTTC. This gives the protein CATSRDRGSNEQFF.